Following are 6 T cell receptor beta chains from one sample sequenced in a study of shared clonotypes between healthy human individuals. Terminally differentiated effector memory CD45RA+ cells were left out of the naive CD8 fraction, which was CD45RO-negative and positively selected for CCR7. Sequenced by immunoSEQ multiplex PCR; TCRdb stores in-frame clones only, minus some. The table has under 600,000 clones, 95% to 98% seen once. The specimen sequenced was naive CD8+ T cells sorted from blood. These receptors were collected from a man aged 30-40 years in good health.

A few counts support this clone. The chain couples TRBV2 to TRBJ1-5; TRBD1 matches 12 bases. Germline CDR1 reads SNHLY; CDR2 reads FYNNEI. The CDR3 runs 18 residues. The V and J ends lost 4 bases and 6 bases, in that order; junction bases with no gene match: 13. CDR3 DNA sequence: TGTGCCAGCAGTGGATTGGCTGTGGGACAGGGGGCAGGTCAGCCCCAGCATTTT. This translates into CASSGLAVGQGAGQPQHF.

V usage is TRBV27 and J usage is TRBJ2-7; 8 bases are shared with TRBD2. Per the germline V gene, CDR1 is MNHEY and CDR2 is SMNVEV (reference sequence). With V trimmed by 4 bases and J by 4 bases, 12 bases remained unmatched. The CDR3 contains 16 residues. CDR3 amino acids: CASSSRTERERYEQYF. Here the CDR3 DNA reads TGTGCCAGCAGTTCACGCACTGAGCGGGAGAGGTACGAGCAGTACTTC.

The rearrangement links TRBV7-9 to TRBJ2-1; maybe TRBD2 (5 bases). The CDR3 covers 16 residues. Germline V gene sequence: CDR1 SEHNR, CDR2 FQNEAQ (reference sequence). The V and J ends lost 1 base and 7 bases respectively, with 17 bases between them. CDR3 in DNA: TGTGCCAGCAGCTTAGAGGCGGGTGATCAGTGGAATGAGCAGTTCTTC. This gives the protein CASSLEAGDQWNEQFF. Complete variable domain (other parts from reference TRBV7-9 and TRBJ2-1): DTGVSQNPRHKITKRGQNVTFRCDPISEHNRLYWYRQTLGQGPEFLTYFQNEAQLEKSRLLSDRFSAERPKGSFSTLEIQRTEQGDSAMYLCASSLEAGDQWNEQFFGPGTRLTVL.

This rearrangement joins TRBV7-8 to TRBJ1-2; 10 nucleotides align to TRBD1. The J segment lost 3 bases and the V segment lost 5 bases, leaving 18 bases of the junction unmatched. Germline CDR1 SGHVS, CDR2 FQNEAQ. There are 19 residues in the CDR3. CDR3 DNA: TGTGCCAGCAGCAGCTTTCGGCCTCCAAGTGGACAGGGGGACTATGGCTACACCTTC. Its protein is CASSSFRPPSGQGDYGYTF.

This chain connects TRBV2 to TRBJ2-7; D tentatively fits TRBD1 or TRBD2 (5 bases each). Trimming cost V 10 bases and J 4 bases, with 17 bases left between them. This CDR3 region has 13 residues. The germline CDR1 and CDR2 sequences are SNHLY and FYNNEI. For the CDR3, the DNA is TGTGCCAACGGGGCCAGGAGCCAATACGAGCAGTACTTC. It specifies CANGARSQYEQYF.

The V gene is TRBV29-1, the J gene TRBJ2-1, with 9 positions matching TRBD2. The CDR3 spans 15 residues. The germline gives CDR1 SQVTM, CDR2 ANQGSEA. Losses at the gene ends were 3 bases for V and 6 bases for J; bases not matched to a gene: 9. The CDR3: CSVDGVSGSRNEQFF. CDR3 coding DNA: TGCAGCGTTGACGGAGTTAGCGGGAGCCGCAATGAGCAGTTCTTC.